This T cell receptor (beta chain) was sequenced during a study of cytomegalovirus exposure and HLA in healthy donors (dated by TCRdb to about 2017). Study-wide context: An earlier analysis of approximately 550 of the donors reported roughly 300 Gb of sequence data and some 120 million unique TCR beta sequences from about 179 million T cells. About 300 gigabases of sequencing data and around 87 million unique TCR sequences were included in an early release covering roughly 700 HLA-typed donors. HLA typing covered class I and class II loci at four-digit resolution. All discovery cohort repertoires had been generated on a single sequencing platform. Using immunosequencing, the study profiled T cell repertoires from 500 to 800 subjects and related those repertoires to cytomegalovirus serostatus. In the later analysis, no new phenotypic data were used to find candidate immune exposures; instead, reliance was placed on TCR beta sequences and their occurrence across donors. The study combined high-throughput TCR immunosequencing, statistical association of individual TCRs with disease status, and machine learning to predict cytomegalovirus infection status. Among some 410 genotyped donors of the cohort, an average of roughly 230,000 unique TCR beta nucleotide sequences was sequenced per donor, of which 15% to 20% were non-productive. The number of donors typed differed by locus, with roughly 629-640 for A, B, C, DRB1 and DQB1, about 500 for DQA1, about 610 for DPA1, and 472 for DPB1. A separate validation cohort of 100 to 150 different subjects was used in addition to the 666-subject first cohort. In an earlier analysis of several hundred of the donors, high-throughput TCR beta sequencing was used to judge whether each TCR beta V gene segment behaved as functional or pseudogenic. A handful of DR-DQ haplotypes were handled as single units for association and clustering because linkage in the cohort was strong. Among the approximately 430 genotyped donors, under 90% belonged to the genetic ancestry cluster associated with self-reported Caucasian donors. A later genetic analysis took genome-wide SNP genotypes for about 55% of the roughly 700 donors and used that subset as a discovery cohort. The aim of the study was to test whether cataloging public T cell receptors could identify signatures of past pathogen exposure. Donor age, sex, ethnicity and CMV serostatus were collected together with the repertoire data. To study patterns of TCR occurrence, a later analysis re-analyzed previously published TCR beta repertoires from 550 to 800 donors and added high-resolution HLA genotyping. The study at large found these results: According to a later analysis, parvovirus B19, influenza, CMV and Epstein-Barr virus appeared linked to several top co-occurrence clusters. Because some donors lacked HLA typing at each locus, the association tests relied only on the typed subset. In a later analysis, most CMV-associated TCR beta chains were found to appear HLA-restricted, with HLA associations seemingly driven largely by CMV exposure. In a later genetic analysis, fewer N-insertions in productive TCRs were reported among donors in an Asian-associated ancestry cluster than the approximately 670-donor mean. In a later analysis, HLA-associated TCR beta chains were found to be more clonally expanded and to have lower generation probabilities than equally common non-associated chains. A further reported finding was that TCR beta sequences accurately predicted the HLA-A and HLA-B alleles for most subjects in the first cohort. A cluster of highly shared sequence variants was judged likely to be a technical artifact of the sequencing pipeline. A later analysis found that TCR association rates varied across HLA loci, with DRB1 alleles showing the most associated TCRs and HLA-C alleles the fewest. When HLA alleles, especially DR and DQ, strongly co-occurred, attributing TCR associations to individual alleles was difficult. In vitro tests confirmed that three of the cytomegalovirus-associated TCR beta chains recognize cytomegalovirus antigens. Presence/absence analyses assumed roughly uniform sequencing depth across donors, an assumption that may not hold. Specific HLA alleles were associated with some 15,000 TCR beta sequences at a false discovery rate of 0.05 in a later analysis. The earlier analysis of 587 of the donors excluded around 17 rarely observed V segments, including chromosome 9 orphons, because counts were too low. V-gene and J-gene trimming of TCR beta chains was associated with a missense DCLRE1C variant in a later genetic analysis, and the association was replicated in an independent cohort. The cohort was sequenced for TCR beta chains only, and without alpha or paired-chain data the features that could be detected were limited. Across donors, most TCR sequences were observed very rarely, whereas some public TCRs were present in many individuals. Linkage disequilibrium might explain the correlated functional status among segregating V segments, but an unknown experimental factor could not be ruled out. The study gave a list of some 150 TCR beta chains associated with cytomegalovirus. Some IMGT-functional V segments, including TRBV6-2 and TRBV6-3, could not be distinguished by the 87-base-pair reads and were therefore excluded. The only immune exposure information available for the cohort was CMV serostatus. An earlier analysis of some 590 of the donors showed that most TCR beta V segments appeared in productive rearrangements either about 87% or about 30% of the time, which broadly matched IMGT annotations. In both the original and validation cohorts, the classifier was reported to diagnose cytomegalovirus status with high specificity and sensitivity. It was suggested by the authors that the approach could potentially be generalized to other disease states and immunological phenotypes.

In regard to this clone: The clone's antigen remains unknown. Within one base of it there is no much larger clone, and no base qualities were kept.

In total, roughly 710 healthy bone marrow donors made up the cohort. At the time of sampling, all cohort members were nominally healthy, though unrecorded immune exposures were likely present. The donor was CMV seropositive and belonged to the group of over 250 seropositive cohort members. A peripheral blood sample was provided by each donor, and peripheral blood mononuclear cells were used for TCR beta sequencing. Genomic DNA was extracted from the blood cell samples with the Qiagen DNeasy Blood Extraction Kit. The CDR3 measures 15 amino acids from cysteine to phenylalanine. The CDR3 DNA has 45 bases and is translated from base 1. According to the germline V gene, CDR1 reads MGHRA and CDR2 reads YSYEKL. Trimming removed 6 bases from V and 0 bases from J, leaving 15 bases between the germline ends. To prepare the library, the immunoSEQ multiplex PCR assay was applied. For the multiplex PCR, a mixture combining 60 forward primers for TCR Vbeta segments and 13 reverse primers for TCR Jbeta segments was used. Amplification of the CDR3 region of rearranged TCR beta genes was performed with a multiplex PCR assay on genomic DNA. The amplified TCR beta libraries were sequenced on the Illumina HiSeq System as 87-base-pair reads. The paper's processing steps were these. Across the 600 to 700 repertoires, a later analysis counted approximately 83 million unique TCR beta chains, about 10 million of which were shared by at least two donors. Raw reads were error-corrected and collapsed into unique sequences by a nearest-neighbor algorithm in which closely related sequences were merged to remove PCR and sequencing errors. CDR3 sequences were aligned to IMGT reference sequences to assign V, D and J gene segments. For a sequence to be retained, at least a six-nucleotide match to both a V gene segment and a J gene segment was required. Rearrangements were classified as productive when the CDR3 lacked stop codons and remained in frame with V and J, and all other rearrangements were classified as non-productive. Following IMGT convention, CDR3 was defined as the stretch from the second conserved V-encoded cysteine to the conserved J-encoded phenylalanine. In an earlier analysis of 587 of the donors, sequences lacking an unambiguous match to a single V gene segment were excluded. An earlier analysis of some 610 of the donors called V segments functional above 56.7% productive rearrangements and segregating when the between-donor standard deviation exceeded 5%. A statistical classification framework was built to diagnose cytomegalovirus status from the catalog of TCR beta chain sequences. In a later analysis, V and J genes were assigned by comparing TCR nucleotide sequences against IMGT/GENE-DB human TR gene sequences. In a later analysis, CDR3 sequences and most-parsimonious VDJ recombination scenarios were assigned using the TCRdist pipeline. In a later analysis, each TCR beta chain was defined by its CDR3 amino acid sequence together with its V-gene family, and reads without a unique V-gene family were excluded. To address suspected cross-contamination and a sequencing artifact, a later analysis removed under 600 highly shared, low-generation-probability nucleotide sequences. In a later analysis, a clonal expansion index was calculated for each public chain from normalized within-repertoire ranks of inferred template counts. In a later analysis, generation probabilities were computed with a VDJ recombination model fitted to out-of-frame rearrangements, and the resulting probabilities were checked against IGoR. In a later analysis, TCR-TCR, TCR-HLA and TCR-CMV co-occurrence was scored with hypergeometric tests, and a repertoire-size bias correction was applied to TCR pairs. In a later analysis, false discovery rates were estimated by permuting HLA or CMV assignments 20 times. In a later analysis, co-occurring TCRs were grouped using DBSCAN, and TCRdist sequence similarity was added for clustering within HLA-allele-positive subsets. Repertoires with fewer than 30,000 or more than 120,000 public chains were left out of co-occurrence clustering, as were about 5 repertoires with anomalous nucleotide sharing. TCRdb carries this immuneACCESS record with in-frame sequences only. Its versions omit some clonotypes, under half of them owing to an unresolved V gene in the studies checked, with the rest unexplained. D and trimming come from the DNA, and the V and J calls and clone size come from that table. For this sample the table gives around 250,000 clones, of which about 86% were detected only once. Clones ranked in the top ten supply 8% of the sample.

The chain was built from TRBV4-1 and TRBJ2-7; the D gene is perhaps TRBD1, from 6 matching bases. The sample consisted of PBMCs. The receptor's source is a woman aged 60 to 75 in good health and CMV-seropositive. The DNA is TGCGCCAGCAGACTGAGGGACATCAGCTCCTACGAGCAGTACTTC. Its coded protein is CASRLRDISSYEQYF.